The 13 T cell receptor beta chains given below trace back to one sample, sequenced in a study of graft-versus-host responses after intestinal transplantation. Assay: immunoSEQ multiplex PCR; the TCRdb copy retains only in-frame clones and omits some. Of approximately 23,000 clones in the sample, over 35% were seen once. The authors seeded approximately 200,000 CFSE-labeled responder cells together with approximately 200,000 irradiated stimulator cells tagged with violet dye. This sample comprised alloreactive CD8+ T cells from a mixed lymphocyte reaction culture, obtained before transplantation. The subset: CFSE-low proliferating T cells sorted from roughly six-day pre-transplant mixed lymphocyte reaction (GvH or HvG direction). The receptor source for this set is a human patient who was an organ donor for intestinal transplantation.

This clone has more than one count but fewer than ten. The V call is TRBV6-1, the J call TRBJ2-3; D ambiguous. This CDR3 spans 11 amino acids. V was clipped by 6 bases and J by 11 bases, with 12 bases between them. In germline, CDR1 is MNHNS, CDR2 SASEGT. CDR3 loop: CASSYPSGQYF. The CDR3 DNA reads TGTGCCAGCAGCTACCCTTCCGGGCAGTATTTT.

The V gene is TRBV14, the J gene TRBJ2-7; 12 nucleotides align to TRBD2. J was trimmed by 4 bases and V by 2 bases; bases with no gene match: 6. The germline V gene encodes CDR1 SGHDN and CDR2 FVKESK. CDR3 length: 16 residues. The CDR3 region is CASSQWLAGGPYEQYF. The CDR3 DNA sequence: TGTGCCAGCAGCCAATGGCTAGCGGGAGGGCCGTACGAGCAGTACTTC. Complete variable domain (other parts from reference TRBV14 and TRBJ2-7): EAGVTQFPSHSVIEKGQTVTLRCDPISGHDNLYWYRRVMGKEIKFLLHFVKESKQDESGMPNNRFLAERTGGTYSTLKVQPAELEDSGVYFCASSQWLAGGPYEQYFGPGTRLTVT.

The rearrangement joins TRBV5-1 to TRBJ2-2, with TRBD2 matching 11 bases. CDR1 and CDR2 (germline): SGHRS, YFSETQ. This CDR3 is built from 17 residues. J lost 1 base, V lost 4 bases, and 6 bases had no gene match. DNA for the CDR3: TGCGCCAGCAGCCTGGGGACTAGCGGTTTGAACACCGGGGAGCTGTTTTTT. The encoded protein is CASSLGTSGLNTGELFF.

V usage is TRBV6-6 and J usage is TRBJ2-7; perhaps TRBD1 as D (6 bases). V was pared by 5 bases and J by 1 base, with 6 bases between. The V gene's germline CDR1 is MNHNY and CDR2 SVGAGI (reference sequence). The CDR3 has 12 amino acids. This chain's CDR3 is CASSTGSYEQYF. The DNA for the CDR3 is TGTGCCAGCAGTACAGGGTCCTACGAGCAGTACTTC.

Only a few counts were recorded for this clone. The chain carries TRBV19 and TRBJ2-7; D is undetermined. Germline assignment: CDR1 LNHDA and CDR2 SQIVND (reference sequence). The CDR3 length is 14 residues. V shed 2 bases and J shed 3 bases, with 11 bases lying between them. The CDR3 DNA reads TGTGCCAGTAGTATATACTCTGTCGGCTACGAGCAGTACTTC. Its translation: CASSIYSVGYEQYF. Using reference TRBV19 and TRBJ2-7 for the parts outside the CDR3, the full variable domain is DGGITQSPKYLFRKEGQNVTLSCEQNLNHDAMYWYRQDPGQGLRLIYYSQIVNDFQKGDIAEGYSVSREKKESFPLTVTSAQKNPTAFYLCASSIYSVGYEQYFGPGTRLTVT.

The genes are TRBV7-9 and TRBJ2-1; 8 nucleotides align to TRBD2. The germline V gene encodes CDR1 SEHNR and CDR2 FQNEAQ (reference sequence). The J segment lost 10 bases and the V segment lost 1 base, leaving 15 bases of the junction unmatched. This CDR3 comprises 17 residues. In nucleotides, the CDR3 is TGTGCCAGCAGCTTAGACCGGGTGGTCGTCGGGAGGGGCGAGCAGTTCTTC. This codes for CASSLDRVVVGRGEQFF.

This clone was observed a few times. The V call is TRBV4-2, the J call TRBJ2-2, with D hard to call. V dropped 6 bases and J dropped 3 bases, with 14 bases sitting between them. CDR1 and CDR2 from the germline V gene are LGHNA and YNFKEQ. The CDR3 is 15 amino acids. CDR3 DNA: TGTGCCAGCAGTTACGGGCCGCTCCACACCGGGGAGCTGTTTTTT. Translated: CASSYGPLHTGELFF.

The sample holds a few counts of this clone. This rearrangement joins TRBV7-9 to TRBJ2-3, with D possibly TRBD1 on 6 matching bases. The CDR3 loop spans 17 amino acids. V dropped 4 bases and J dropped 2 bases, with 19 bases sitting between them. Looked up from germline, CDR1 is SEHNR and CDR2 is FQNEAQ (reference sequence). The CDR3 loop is CASSSSYRETSTDTQYF. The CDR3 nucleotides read TGTGCCAGCAGCTCATCGTACAGGGAGACGTCCACAGATACGCAGTATTTT.

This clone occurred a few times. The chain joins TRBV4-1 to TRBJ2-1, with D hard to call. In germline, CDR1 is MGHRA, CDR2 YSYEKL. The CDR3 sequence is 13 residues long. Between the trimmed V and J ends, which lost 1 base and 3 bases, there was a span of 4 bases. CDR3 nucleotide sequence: TGCGCCAGCAGCCAAGTGGGCTACAATGAGCAGTTCTTC. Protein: CASSQVGYNEQFF.

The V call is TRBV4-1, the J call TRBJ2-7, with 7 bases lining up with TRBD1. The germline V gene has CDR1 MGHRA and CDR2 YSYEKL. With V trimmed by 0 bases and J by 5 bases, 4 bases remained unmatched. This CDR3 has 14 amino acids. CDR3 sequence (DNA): TGCGCCAGCAGCCAAGAGACAGGGTACAACGAGCAGTACTTC. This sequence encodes CASSQETGYNEQYF.

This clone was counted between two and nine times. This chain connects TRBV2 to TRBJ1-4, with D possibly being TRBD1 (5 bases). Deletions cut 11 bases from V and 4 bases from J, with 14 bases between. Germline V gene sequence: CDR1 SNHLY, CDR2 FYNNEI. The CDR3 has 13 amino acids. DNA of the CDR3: TGTGCCTGGGCGGGACCCCATAATGAAAAACTGTTTTTT. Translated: CAWAGPHNEKLFF.

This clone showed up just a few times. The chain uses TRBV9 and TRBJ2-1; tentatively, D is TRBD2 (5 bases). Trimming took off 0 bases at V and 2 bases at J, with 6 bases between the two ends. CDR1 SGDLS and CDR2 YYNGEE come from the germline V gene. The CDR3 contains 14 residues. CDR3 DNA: TGTGCCAGCAGCGTAGACGGGGCCTACAATGAGCAGTTCTTC. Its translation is CASSVDGAYNEQFF. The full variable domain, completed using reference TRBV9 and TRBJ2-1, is DSGVTQTPKHLITATGQRVTLRCSPRSGDLSVYWYQQSLDQGLQFLIQYYNGEERAKGNILERFSAQQFPDLHSELNLSSLELGDSALYFCASSVDGAYNEQFFGPGTRLTVL.

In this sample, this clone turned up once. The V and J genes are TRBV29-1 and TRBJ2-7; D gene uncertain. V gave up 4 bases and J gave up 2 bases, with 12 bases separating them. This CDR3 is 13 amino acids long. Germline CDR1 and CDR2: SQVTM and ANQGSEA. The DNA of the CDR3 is TGCAGCGTTGTGGGCACCCCGCCCTACGAGCAGTACTTC. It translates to CSVVGTPPYEQYF.